Listed here are 10 T cell receptor beta chains from one sample, sequenced in a study of T-cell memory formation after mild COVID-19. In TCRdb, the 5' RACE reads were re-called with MiXCR into one record per CDR3 protein. The table lists about 600,000 distinct CDR3 sequences, about 20% of them singletons. Sequences were obtained from PBMCs or a T cell subset sorted from them (not recorded which). The source of these receptors is an adult woman who had mild COVID-19 (a few samples of this study predate the infection). Cell type and time point are not known.

V gene TRBV30 combines with J gene TRBJ2-1; tentatively, D is TRBD1 or TRBD2 (5 bases each). Trimming stripped 0 bases from V and 10 bases from J, with 7 bases between. The germline V gene has CDR1 GTSNPN and CDR2 SVGIG (reference sequence). There are 11 residues in the CDR3. The CDR3 region is CAWSVGREQFF. The CDR3 DNA sequence: TGTGCCTGGAGTGTGGGACGGGAGCAGTTCTTC.

In its sample, this clonotype was seen a few times. The CDR3 region has the DNA TGTGCCAGCAGTGAGCTCGGGGGGACGAGCAATCAGCCCCAGCATTTT. Its translation: CASSELGGTSNQPQHF. This chain joins TRBV6-1 and TRBJ1-5, with D maybe TRBD1 (5 bases). V was pared by 3 bases and J by 1 base, with 13 bases between. CDR1 is MNHNS, CDR2 SASEGT, per germline. The CDR3 is made up of 16 amino acids.

The CDR3 spells CAWSLLERGRDTQYF. CDR3 coding DNA: TGTGCCTGGAGTTTACTAGAACGTGGGAGAGATACGCAGTATTTT. The gene calls are TRBV30 and TRBJ2-3; D perhaps matches TRBD2 (5 bases). CDR3 length: 15 residues. Trimming left V 2 bases short and J 5 bases short, with 17 bases between. Per the germline V gene, CDR1 is GTSNPN and CDR2 is SVGIG (reference sequence).

This clonotype was detected only a few times. The chain uses TRBV20-1 and TRBJ2-3, with a weak D call TRBD2 (6 bases). Germline V CDR1 and CDR2: DFQATT, SNEGSKA (reference sequence). CDR3 length equals 15 residues. The V end was cut by 3 bases, the J end by 7 bases, with 20 bases between. CDR3 loop: CSASQGGLASNTQYF. The CDR3 DNA sequence: TGCAGTGCTAGCCAGGGTGGGCTAGCGTCGAATACGCAGTATTTT.

CDR3 amino acids: CASSPDTGGNTEAFF. CDR3 in DNA: TGTGCCAGCAGCCCCGACACGGGAGGTAACACTGAAGCTTTCTTT. The chain links TRBV12-3 or TRBV12-4 to TRBJ1-1; D unclear. Trimming shortened V by 6 bases and J by 2 bases, and 16 bases separated the two germline ends. The CDR3 is 15 residues long.

The chain employs TRBV10-3 and TRBJ1-1; D gene unclear. Germline CDR1 ENHRY, CDR2 SYGVKD. This CDR3 contains 14 residues. Trimming left V 1 base short and J 4 bases short, with 10 bases between. The CDR3 bases are TGTGCCATCAGTGAGTTCAACCGGGCCACTGAAGCTTTCTTT. It is translated as CAISEFNRATEAFF.

The genes are TRBV2 and TRBJ1-5; D call uncertain. This CDR3 has 18 residues. CDR1 and CDR2 (germline): SNHLY, FYNNEI. Trimming left V 0 bases short and J 1 base short, with 16 bases between. As DNA, the CDR3 is TGTGCCAGCAGTGAAGCGCTAGGACTCCTTCAGAGCAATCAGCCCCAGCATTTT. Protein: CASSEALGLLQSNQPQHF.

This clonotype was counted between two and nine times. The rearrangement joins TRBV9 to TRBJ2-2; tentative D call: TRBD1 (6 bases). Trimming pared 2 bases from V and 6 bases from J, leaving 8 bases between. Germline values: CDR1 SGDLS, CDR2 YYNGEE. The CDR3 is 13 amino acids. The CDR3 reads CASSVRGSGELFF. CDR3 nucleotide sequence: TGTGCCAGCAGCGTGAGGGGGTCCGGGGAGCTGTTTTTT.

CDR3 residues: CASSSGDEGTGNEQFF. CDR3 bases: TGCGCCAGCAGCTCAGGAGATGAAGGCACGGGCAATGAGCAGTTCTTC. This chain uses TRBV5-1 with TRBJ2-1; D remains unclear. The CDR3 sequence is 16 residues long. Germline loops: CDR1 SGHRS, CDR2 YFSETQ. Trimming pared 3 bases from V and 6 bases from J, leaving 19 bases between.

This clonotype was picked up a small number of times. The chain employs TRBV12-3 or TRBV12-4 and TRBJ1-5, with unresolved D. The CDR3 is 13 residues long. With 0 bases removed from V and 6 bases from J, the gap between germline ends came to 6 bases. CDR3 in amino acids: CASSLARVQPQHF. DNA of the CDR3: TGTGCCAGCAGTTTAGCGCGGGTTCAGCCCCAGCATTTT.